Presented here are 30 T cell receptor beta chains from one specimen sequenced in a study of regulatory T cells in long-lasting Graves disease. The time point denotes: persistent/refractory GD, antithyroid drugs over 5 years with positive TRAb. The TCR library was made from RNA that had been extracted from PBMCs in TRIzol. Library construction for TCR beta used iRepertoire HTBI primers and Arm-PCR of CDR3 regions. TCRdb re-called the multiplex PCR reads with MiXCR, one entry per CDR3 protein. The data contain 350,000 to 450,000 distinct CDR3 sequences, under 25% of them singletons. The sequenced sample was peripheral blood mononuclear cells (PBMCs), obtained when the disease was refractory, from a patient treated with antithyroid drugs. These receptors originate from a female donor with Graves disease.

At least ten counts were recorded for this clonotype. This sequence joins TRBV6-5 and TRBJ1-2; 9 bases match TRBD1. J was trimmed by 4 bases and V by 0 bases; bases with no gene match: 15. The CDR3 covers 19 residues. Per germline, CDR1 MNHEY and CDR2 SVGAGI. CDR3 DNA sequence: TGTGCCAGCAGTTACTCGACAGGGGGGGTATTAAGCGCGGCCTATGGCTACACCTTC. Translation gives CASSYSTGGVLSAAYGYTF.

This clonotype showed up many times. The V call is TRBV7-2, the J call TRBJ2-2, with TRBD2 matching 9 bases. This CDR3 spans 18 amino acids. The junction had 7 bases not matched to a gene; V was cut back by 0 bases and J by 2 bases. Looked up from germline, CDR1 is SGHTA and CDR2 is FQGNSA. The CDR3 nucleotides are TGTGCCAGCAGCTTAGCCCTGAGACTAGCGGAAAACACCGGGGAGCTGTTTTTT. The encoded protein is CASSLALRLAENTGELFF.

The V gene is TRBV7-2, the J gene TRBJ2-2, with TRBD2 identical over 13 bases. Germline values: CDR1 SGHTA, CDR2 FQGNSA. V lost 8 bases to trimming and J lost 8 bases; unmatched junction nucleotides: 8. This CDR3 contains 15 residues. CDR3 region: CASGARTSGSGELFF. The CDR3 nucleotides read TGTGCCAGCGGCGCCAGGACTAGCGGGAGTGGGGAGCTGTTTTTT.

The J gene is TRBJ2-2, the V gene TRBV5-5; 10 bases are shared with TRBD1. Germline trimming cut 3 bases from V and 3 bases from J; bases unmatched to any gene: 5. Germline CDR1 reads SGHKS; CDR2 reads YYEKEE (reference sequence). This CDR3 is built from 16 residues. CDR3 amino acids: CASSSPGQGYTGELFF. CDR3 bases: TGTGCCAGCAGCTCGCCGGGACAGGGGTACACCGGGGAGCTGTTTTTT.

The rearrangement uses TRBV27 and TRBJ2-1; TRBD2 is a possible D gene (6 bases). The CDR3 contains 17 residues. Trimming removed 5 bases at V and 4 bases at J, with 21 bases between. Looked up from germline, CDR1 is MNHEY and CDR2 is SMNVEV (reference sequence). Here the CDR3 reads CASSPVFPGLDYNEQFF. The CDR3 DNA sequence: TGTGCCAGCAGTCCCGTATTCCCGGGACTCGATTACAATGAGCAGTTCTTC.

This clonotype was recorded at least ten times. The chain combines TRBV11-2 with TRBJ2-7, with D possibly TRBD1 on 6 matching bases. Germline V CDR1 and CDR2: SGHAT, FQNNGV. CDR3 length: 15 amino acids. V gave up 0 bases and J gave up 3 bases, with 12 bases separating them. The CDR3 nucleotides are TGTGCCAGCAGCTTAGAAGGAGACAGGTTCTACGAGCAGTACTTC. This encodes CASSLEGDRFYEQYF.

V usage is TRBV28 and J usage is TRBJ1-2; no clear D gene. The CDR3 runs 14 residues. Germline V gene data show CDR1 as MDHEN and CDR2 as SYDVKM. The germline V and J ends were trimmed by 2 bases and 3 bases, with 10 bases remaining between them. The CDR3 bases are TGTGCCAGCAGTTTAGACGGGCGCGACTATGGCTACACCTTC. It is translated as CASSLDGRDYGYTF.

The sample holds many counts of this clonotype. The chain uses TRBV28 and TRBJ1-5; TRBD1 is a possible D gene (6 bases). Germline CDR1 reads MDHEN; CDR2 reads SYDVKM. Deletions cut 7 bases from V and 3 bases from J, with 13 bases between. This CDR3 spans 14 amino acids. The CDR3 region has the DNA TGTGCCAGCACGGGGGGGACACTCAATCAGCCCCAGCATTTT. Translating it yields CASTGGTLNQPQHF.

The V gene is TRBV7-2, the J gene TRBJ2-2, with 7 bases identical to TRBD1. Trimming took 7 bases from V and 4 from J; bases not matched to a gene: 9. The length of the CDR3 is 15 residues. Germline CDR1 is SGHTA and CDR2 is FQGNSA. In DNA form, the CDR3 reads TGTGCCAGCACATTAACAGGGGCCATCACCGGGGAGCTGTTTTTT. Translating it yields CASTLTGAITGELFF.

The rearrangement uses TRBV19 and TRBJ2-2; D ambiguous. Germline CDR1 is LNHDA and CDR2 is SQIVND (reference sequence). This CDR3 has 15 amino acids. Trimming pared 6 bases from V and 0 bases from J, leaving 11 bases between. CDR3 nucleotides: TGTGCCAGTAGAGGAGCAGATTCGAACACCGGGGAGCTGTTTTTT. Protein sequence: CASRGADSNTGELFF.

V and J are TRBV7-8 and TRBJ2-2, with 10 bases aligning to TRBD2. Germline CDR1 SGHVS, CDR2 FQNEAQ. The trim removed 1 base at V and 3 bases at J, leaving 14 bases unmatched. The CDR3 extends over 20 amino acids. The CDR3 sequence is CASSLGISGRRRYDTGELFF. The CDR3 nucleotides read TGTGCCAGCAGCTTAGGCATTAGCGGGAGGAGACGTTATGACACCGGGGAGCTGTTTTTT. Drawing the rest from reference TRBV7-8 and TRBJ2-2, the complete variable domain is GAGVSQSPRYKVAKRGQDVALRCDPISGHVSLFWYQQALGQGPEFLTYFQNEAQLDKSGLPSDRFFAERPEGSVSTLKIQRTQQEDSAVYLCASSLGISGRRRYDTGELFFGEGSRLTVL.

CDR3 in DNA: TGTGCCAGCAGTTTTCTACAGCCGCCTAATTCACCCCTCCACTTT. Translation: CASSFLQPPNSPLHF. This chain uses TRBV27 with TRBJ1-6; D is unresolved. CDR3 length equals 15 residues. V was cut by 3 bases and J by 6 bases, with 12 bases left in between. The germline V gene has CDR1 MNHEY and CDR2 SMNVEV (reference sequence).

This clonotype appeared many times. CDR3 in DNA: TGTGCCAGCAGCCGCTCAAGGGACGGTTCCTACGAGCAGTACTTC. Residues: CASSRSRDGSYEQYF. The chain employs TRBV7-2 and TRBJ2-7; D possibly matches TRBD1 or TRBD2 (5 bases each). Between the trimmed V and J ends, which lost 5 bases and 1 base, there was a span of 15 bases. CDR3 length: 15 residues. Germline lookup yields CDR1 SGHTA and CDR2 FQGNSA.

This clonotype has a count of ten or more. The chain couples TRBV20-1 to TRBJ2-7, with 12 nucleotides matching TRBD2. CDR1 DFQATT and CDR2 SNEGSKA come from the germline V gene (reference sequence). The CDR3 loop spans 16 amino acids. With V trimmed by 4 bases and J by 2 bases, 9 bases remained unmatched. CDR3 protein: CSAKASGRAKTYEQYF. The CDR3, as DNA: TGCAGTGCTAAGGCTAGCGGGAGGGCCAAGACCTACGAGCAGTACTTC.

This clonotype was detected many times. The J gene is TRBJ1-5, the V gene TRBV6-1; D gene unclear. The CDR3 loop spans 12 amino acids. CDR1 is MNHNS, CDR2 SASEGT, per germline. V was cut by 3 bases and J by 5 bases, with 5 bases left in between. In nucleotides, the CDR3 is TGTGCCAGCAGTGAGGGGTATCAGCCCCAGCATTTT. Translation gives CASSEGYQPQHF.

This clonotype occurred a few times. CDR3 nucleotide sequence: TGCAGTGCTCCCCCGATAGGGGGAGACGGTTCACCCCTCCACTTT. Translated, it gives CSAPPIGGDGSPLHF. This chain connects TRBV20-1 to TRBJ1-6; D possibly corresponds to TRBD1 (6 bases). Germline CDR1 reads DFQATT; CDR2 reads SNEGSKA (reference sequence). This CDR3 spans 15 amino acids. V was cut by 5 bases and J by 9 bases, with 20 bases left in between.

This clonotype was found many times. The chain combines TRBV12-3 or TRBV12-4 with TRBJ1-1; 8 positions agree with TRBD1. Germline trimming cut 6 bases from V and 3 bases from J; bases unmatched to any gene: 9. This CDR3 region has 15 residues. In DNA, the CDR3 is TGTGCCAGCAGGTGGGGGACAGGCTCCTACACTGAAGCTTTCTTT. This gives the protein CASRWGTGSYTEAFF.

This clonotype was seen more than once but under ten times. This chain connects TRBV11-2 to TRBJ2-2; tentatively, D is TRBD2 (6 bases). This CDR3 is 16 amino acids long. Germline V CDR1 and CDR2: SGHAT, FQNNGV. V lost 6 bases and J 1 base, leaving 15 bases between the germline ends. The CDR3 DNA reads as TGTGCCAGCAGGCAAATAGCGGACGGGAACACCGGGGAGCTGTTTTTT. Translated: CASRQIADGNTGELFF. The full variable domain, with the rest looked up from reference TRBV11-2 and TRBJ2-2, is EAGVAQSPRYKIIEKRQSVAFWCNPISGHATLYWYQQILGQGPKLLIQFQNNGVVDDSQLPKDRFSAERLKGVDSTLKIQPAKLEDSAVYLCASRQIADGNTGELFFGEGSRLTVL.

The chain is built from TRBV27 and TRBJ2-3; D gene ambiguous. This CDR3 comprises 14 residues. The V end lost 10 bases, the J end lost 0 bases, and 14 bases lay between the germline ends. Per germline, CDR1 MNHEY and CDR2 SMNVEV (reference sequence). CDR3 region: CATRRISSTDTQYF. The CDR3 DNA follows: TGTGCCACTAGAAGGATCTCTAGCACAGATACGCAGTATTTT.

This clonotype was seen ten or more times. The chain has TRBV28 and TRBJ1-5; D not certain. V was cut by 1 base and J by 1 base, with 8 bases left in between. Germline CDR1 and CDR2: MDHEN and SYDVKM. The CDR3 consists of 15 residues. The DNA for the CDR3 is TGTGCCAGCAGTTTATATTGGGGAAGCAATCAGCCCCAGCATTTT. This sequence encodes CASSLYWGSNQPQHF.

This clonotype was seen ten or more times. The chain has TRBV7-9 and TRBJ2-7; D possibly corresponds to TRBD1 (6 bases). The V end was cut by 0 bases, the J end by 1 base, with 16 bases between. The CDR3 contains 17 residues. The germline gives CDR1 SEHNR, CDR2 FQNEAQ (reference sequence). As DNA, the CDR3 is TGTGCCAGCAGCTTAGCGGGTGGCAGGGGACATTCCTACGAGCAGTACTTC. This sequence encodes CASSLAGGRGHSYEQYF.

This clonotype has more than one count but fewer than ten. The chain carries TRBV7-2 and TRBJ1-5, with 7 nucleotides matching TRBD1. This CDR3 has 17 residues. Looked up from germline, CDR1 is SGHTA and CDR2 is FQGNSA. Trimming cost V 5 bases and J 6 bases; bases outside gene matches: 16. This CDR3 is CASSRYGQAGHGQPQHF. CDR3 sequence (DNA): TGTGCCAGCAGCCGTTATGGACAGGCGGGCCATGGTCAGCCCCAGCATTTT.

The chain carries TRBV12-3 or TRBV12-4 and TRBJ1-2; D gene unclear. V was shortened by 7 bases and J by 2 bases, with 11 bases between the two germline ends. This CDR3 comprises 13 residues. Here the CDR3 reads CASTLTLNYGYTF. For the CDR3, the DNA is TGTGCCAGCACCTTGACATTAAACTATGGCTACACCTTC.

The chain has TRBV30 and TRBJ1-6; no firm D call. Trimming left V 3 bases short and J 8 bases short, with 23 bases between. Per germline, CDR1 GTSNPN and CDR2 SVGIG (reference sequence). This CDR3 spans 17 amino acids. The CDR3 protein is CAWRDTLAEEHYSPLHF. CDR3 bases: TGTGCCTGGAGAGATACATTGGCTGAGGAACATTATTCACCCCTCCACTTT.

This clonotype has a count of ten or more. The chain carries TRBV28 and TRBJ2-7; possibly TRBD1 for D (6 bases). Germline V gene lookup returns CDR1 MDHEN and CDR2 SYDVKM. V lost 1 base and J lost 3, with 10 bases in between. The CDR3 runs to 14 residues. DNA of the CDR3: TGTGCCAGCAGTTTATCAGGGGCGCGCTACGAGCAGTACTTC. It encodes CASSLSGARYEQYF.

This clonotype was seen ten or more times. The rearrangement joins TRBV20-1 to TRBJ2-7; 9 nucleotides line up with TRBD2. V lost 0 bases, J lost 4 bases, and 13 bases stayed unmatched. CDR1 and CDR2 (germline): DFQATT, SNEGSKA (reference sequence). The CDR3 spans 17 residues. The CDR3 loop reads CSARDRGGIAGDYEQYF. CDR3 coding DNA: TGCAGTGCTAGAGATAGGGGGGGGATAGCGGGAGATTACGAGCAGTACTTC.

This clonotype has a handful of counts. This sequence joins TRBV28 and TRBJ2-2; D unresolved. Between the trimmed V and J ends, which lost 10 bases and 4 bases, there was a span of 19 bases. The CDR3 runs 15 residues. Germline CDR1 and CDR2: MDHEN and SYDVKM. Here the CDR3 DNA reads TGTGCCACCCAGTACGCAAATATACTCACCGGGGAGCTGTTTTTT. Residues: CATQYANILTGELFF.

Concerning this clonotype itself: The junction does not match germline at one end; this may be a read error. V usage is TRBV20-1 and J usage is TRBJ1-1; D uncertain. There are 12 residues in the CDR3. In germline, CDR1 is DFQATT, CDR2 SNEGSKA (reference sequence). CDR3: CSASAVKTEAFF. CDR3 nucleotide sequence: TGCAGTGCTAGTGCGGTGAAAACTGAAGCTTTCTTT.

This rearrangement joins TRBV6-1 to TRBJ1-5; D is uncertain. V gave up 5 bases and J gave up 1 base, with 18 bases separating them. Germline V CDR1 and CDR2: MNHNS, SASEGT. The CDR3 runs 17 residues. The CDR3 DNA reads TGTGCCAGCAGTCCTCATGTGGCAGGTTTGAGCAATCAGCCCCAGCATTTT. It is translated as CASSPHVAGLSNQPQHF.

This clonotype was counted a few times. This CDR3 is CATSWVHGGEKLFF. The CDR3 coding sequence is TGTGCCACCAGCTGGGTACATGGAGGTGAAAAACTGTTTTTT. This chain uses TRBV15 with TRBJ1-4; the D is unclear. V dropped 5 bases and J dropped 7 bases, with 14 bases sitting between them. The germline CDR1 and CDR2 sequences are LNHNV and YYDKDF (reference sequence). The CDR3 covers 14 residues.